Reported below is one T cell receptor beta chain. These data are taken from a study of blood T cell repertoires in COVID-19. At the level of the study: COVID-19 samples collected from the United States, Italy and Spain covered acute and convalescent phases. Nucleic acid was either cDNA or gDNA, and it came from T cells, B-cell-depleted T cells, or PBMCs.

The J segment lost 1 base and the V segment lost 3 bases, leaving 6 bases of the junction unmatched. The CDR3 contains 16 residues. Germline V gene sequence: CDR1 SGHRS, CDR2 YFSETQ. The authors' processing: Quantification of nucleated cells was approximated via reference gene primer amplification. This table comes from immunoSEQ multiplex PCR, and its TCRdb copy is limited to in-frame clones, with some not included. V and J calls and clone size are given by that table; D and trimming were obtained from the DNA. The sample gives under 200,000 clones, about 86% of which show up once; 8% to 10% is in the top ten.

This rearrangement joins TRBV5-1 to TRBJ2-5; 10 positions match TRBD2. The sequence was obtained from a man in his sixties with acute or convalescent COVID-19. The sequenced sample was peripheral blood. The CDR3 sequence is CASSSPSGSLQETQYF. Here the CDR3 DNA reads TGCGCCAGCAGCTCACCTAGCGGGAGCCTCCAAGAGACCCAGTACTTC. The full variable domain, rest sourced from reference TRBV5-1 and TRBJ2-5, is KAGVTQTPRYLIKTRGQQVTLSCSPISGHRSVSWYQQTPGQGLQFLFEYFSETQRNKGNFPGRFSGRQFSNSRSEMNVSTLELGDSALYLCASSSPSGSLQETQYFGPGTRLLVL.